The 29 T cell receptor beta chains below all came from one sample that was sequenced in a study of cytomegalovirus exposure and HLA in healthy donors (dated by TCRdb to the late 2010s). The library was made by the immunoSEQ multiplex PCR assay. For the multiplex PCR, a mixture combining 60 forward primers for TCR Vbeta segments and 13 reverse primers for TCR Jbeta segments was used. Sourced from immuneACCESS, this table was stored by TCRdb with only in-frame sequences that have V and J called. A share of the clones is absent; for the studies checked, an unresolved V gene accounts for under half, and the remainder has no known explanation. The sample includes about 130,000 clones, with around 76% observed a single time. Jointly, the top ten make up around 1.9% of the sample. Input material: PBMCs. The receptor set was obtained from a woman between 50 and 59 years old in good health and CMV-seronegative.

The V and J genes are TRBV7-6 and TRBJ2-7; TRBD2 agrees at 8 bases. This CDR3 region has 15 residues. J lost 2 bases, V lost 2 bases, and 5 bases had no gene match. CDR1 and CDR2 from the germline V gene are SGHVS and FNYEAQ. In DNA form, the CDR3 reads TGTGCCAGCAGCTTACTACTAGCGGAGACCTACGAGCAGTACTTC. It is translated as CASSLLLAETYEQYF.

This clone was seen only a few times. In nucleotides, the CDR3 is TGCGCCAGCAGCTTGGGACTAGCGGGAGGGCCTACGCAGTATTTT. This encodes CASSLGLAGGPTQYF. The V gene is TRBV5-1, the J gene TRBJ2-3; 14 bases fit TRBD2. The V gene end was trimmed by 0 bases and the J gene end by 8 bases; junction bases not matched to a gene: 2. CDR1 is SGHRS and CDR2 is YFSETQ in the germline V gene. The length of the CDR3 is 15 residues.

J is TRBJ2-7 and V is TRBV27; TRBD2 agrees at 10 bases. Germline CDR1 reads MNHEY; CDR2 reads SMNVEV (reference sequence). This CDR3 has 18 residues. V lost 2 bases, J lost 2 bases, and 12 bases stayed unmatched. This chain's CDR3 is CASSLRPATSGIPYEQYV. The DNA for the CDR3 is TGTGCCAGCAGTTTAAGGCCCGCCACTAGCGGGATACCCTACGAGCAGTACGTC.

The chain employs TRBV10-3 and TRBJ1-1; no clear D gene. The V end lost 3 bases, the J end lost 5 bases, and 10 bases lay between the germline ends. The CDR3 extends over 13 amino acids. The germline CDR1 and CDR2 sequences are ENHRY and SYGVKD. In DNA form, the CDR3 reads TGTGCCATCAGTGACCGGGAGGGAACTGAAGCTTTCTTT. Protein: CAISDREGTEAFF.

The CDR3 bases are TGTGCCAGTAGTCCGCCAGGGGCGGGGGCCCCGTTCTTC. Protein: CASSPPGAGAPFF. The chain links TRBV19 to TRBJ2-1; D possibly corresponds to TRBD2 (7 bases). The CDR3 has 13 residues. Germline loops: CDR1 LNHDA, CDR2 SQIVND (reference sequence). Trimming shortened V by 5 bases and J by 15 bases, and 20 bases separated the two germline ends.

This clone was observed a few times. The chain couples TRBV15 to TRBJ2-1; 14 nucleotides agree with TRBD2. The CDR3 runs 17 residues. Per the germline V gene, CDR1 is LNHNV and CDR2 is YYDKDF (reference sequence). Germline trimming cut 6 bases from V and 7 bases from J; bases unmatched to any gene: 11. CDR3 amino acids: CATSEAPGLAGDNEQFF. DNA for the CDR3: TGTGCCACCAGTGAAGCTCCGGGACTAGCGGGAGATAATGAGCAGTTCTTC.

A few counts support this clone. Germline is not matched at one junction end, which may reflect a read error. The CDR3 nucleotides read TGTGCCAGCAGGTTGGGGGGCCCGGGAGAATCCTACAATGAGCAGTTCTTC. This sequence encodes CASRLGGPGESYNEQFF. The chain joins TRBV5-4 to TRBJ2-1; either TRBD1 or TRBD2 may fit D (6 bases each). Germline CDR1 and CDR2: SGHNT and YYREEE (reference sequence). The length of the CDR3 is 17 residues.

The J gene is TRBJ2-1, the V gene TRBV5-1, with D maybe TRBD2 (6 bases). The CDR3 consists of 15 residues. Germline values: CDR1 SGHRS, CDR2 YFSETQ. The V and J ends lost 5 bases and 1 base respectively, with 13 bases between them. The CDR3 spells CASREVAASYNEQFF. The CDR3 bases are TGCGCCAGCAGAGAGGTAGCGGCTTCCTACAATGAGCAGTTCTTC.

V and J are TRBV7-9 and TRBJ2-7; 12 nucleotides agree with TRBD1. The CDR3 totals 15 residues. Germline-derived CDR1 and CDR2 are SEHNR and FQNEAQ (reference sequence). The V gene end was trimmed by 4 bases and the J gene end by 4 bases; junction bases not matched to a gene: 5. CDR3 in DNA: TGTGCCAGCAGCTCGCGGGACAGGGGGCAATACGAGCAGTACTTC. The encoded protein is CASSSRDRGQYEQYF.

The gene calls are TRBV5-4 and TRBJ2-2; perhaps TRBD1 as D (5 bases). Germline CDR1 SGHNT, CDR2 YYREEE (reference sequence). The CDR3 extends over 14 amino acids. Deletions cut 0 bases from V and 6 bases from J, with 9 bases between. The CDR3 DNA is TGTGCCAGCAGCTTGGAAAGGGGTTCCGGGGAGCTGTTTTTT. This sequence encodes CASSLERGSGELFF.

The chain links TRBV6-5 to TRBJ2-7, with TRBD2 as a possible D gene (7 bases). The V gene lost 6 bases and the J gene lost 0 bases, with 15 bases spanning the gap. The germline CDR1 and CDR2 sequences are MNHEY and SVGAGI. The CDR3 is 15 residues long. The CDR3 sequence: CASRLGGVSSYEQYF. In nucleotides, the CDR3 is TGTGCCAGCAGACTAGGGGGGGTCAGCTCCTACGAGCAGTACTTC.

The V call is TRBV9, the J call TRBJ2-3, with no clear D. The V gene lost 0 bases and the J gene lost 3 bases, with 5 bases spanning the gap. CDR1 is SGDLS, CDR2 YYNGEE, per germline. There are 13 residues in the CDR3. The CDR3: CASSVAPTDTQYF. The CDR3 region has the DNA TGTGCCAGCAGCGTAGCCCCGACAGATACGCAGTATTTT. The full variable domain, rest sourced from reference TRBV9 and TRBJ2-3, is DSGVTQTPKHLITATGQRVTLRCSPRSGDLSVYWYQQSLDQGLQFLIQYYNGEERAKGNILERFSAQQFPDLHSELNLSSLELGDSALYFCASSVAPTDTQYFGPGTRLTVL.

The CDR3 sequence: CASSQSSWRGGTEAFF. DNA of the CDR3: TGCGCCAGCAGTCAATCGTCCTGGAGGGGAGGTACTGAAGCTTTCTTT. The genes are TRBV23-1 and TRBJ1-1; weak D call: TRBD1 (5 bases). TRBV23-1 is given ORF status, its function remaining uncertain. The V end lost 0 bases, the J end lost 5 bases, and 16 bases lay between the germline ends. The CDR3 sequence is 16 residues long.

The genes are TRBV30 and TRBJ1-1, with D possibly matching TRBD1 (6 bases). Looked up from germline, CDR1 is GTSNPN and CDR2 is SVGIG (reference sequence). This CDR3 contains 12 residues. V was clipped by 5 bases and J by 1 base, with 8 bases between them. In DNA form, the CDR3 reads TGTGCCTGGGGACAGTCGAACACTGAAGCTTTCTTT. The encoded protein is CAWGQSNTEAFF.

The chain employs TRBV15 and TRBJ2-1, with 10 bases aligning to TRBD2. V lost 0 bases, J lost 0 bases, and 11 bases stayed unmatched. CDR3 length equals 20 residues. Germline CDR1 is LNHNV and CDR2 is YYDKDF (reference sequence). The CDR3 loop is CATSRDSPGLAFSSYNEQFF. DNA of the CDR3: TGTGCCACCAGCAGAGATTCGCCGGGACTAGCGTTTAGCTCCTACAATGAGCAGTTCTTC. Based on the CDR3 plus reference TRBV15 and TRBJ2-1, the full variable domain is DAMVIQNPRYQVTQFGKPVTLSCSQTLNHNVMYWYQQKSSQAPKLLFHYYDKDFNNEADTPDNFQSRRPNTSFCFLDIRSPGLGDTAMYLCATSRDSPGLAFSSYNEQFFGPGTRLTVL.

The chain combines TRBV4-3 with TRBJ2-5; D possibly corresponds to TRBD1 (5 bases). The DNA matches TRBJ2-7 better at its end, which makes the J call doubtful. There are 15 residues in the CDR3. The germline gives CDR1 LGHNA, CDR2 YSLEER. The CDR3 loop is CASSQGEGHHYEQYF. For the CDR3, the DNA is TGCGCCAGCAGCCAAGGGGAAGGACACCACTACGAGCAGTACTTC.

The gene calls are TRBV9 and TRBJ1-1; TRBD1 might be the D (5 bases). Germline V gene data show CDR1 as SGDLS and CDR2 as YYNGEE. The V end lost 2 bases, the J end lost 6 bases, and 17 bases lay between the germline ends. The CDR3 has 15 residues. CDR3 sequence (DNA): TGTGCCAGCAGCGTCTTTCGGGGGGGGAGGGCTGAAGCTTTCTTT. Translating it yields CASSVFRGGRAEAFF.

CDR3 nucleotide sequence: TGTGCCTGGAAGGTAGGGGGCCGGGGGCCCCAGCATTTT. This encodes CAWKVGGRGPQHF. This chain joins TRBV30 and TRBJ1-5; TRBD1 matches at 7 bases. Germline CDR1 is GTSNPN and CDR2 is SVGIG (reference sequence). The CDR3 runs 13 residues. Germline trimming cut 4 bases from V and 9 bases from J; bases unmatched to any gene: 9.

V usage is TRBV5-1 and J usage is TRBJ2-7; 7 bases are shared with TRBD2. The CDR3 contains 18 residues. Germline V gene lookup returns CDR1 SGHRS and CDR2 YFSETQ. With 3 bases clipped from V and 1 base from J, the junction kept 16 bases outside the gene matches. Here the CDR3 DNA reads TGCGCCAGCAGCTACGGGACTACTTCGCTTACTCCATCCTACGAGCAGTACTTC. Translated: CASSYGTTSLTPSYEQYF.

The gene calls are TRBV5-1 and TRBJ1-1, with 7 bases matching TRBD1. V gave up 3 bases and J gave up 4 bases; unmatched junction bases: 18. The CDR3 is 18 amino acids. Germline CDR1 is SGHRS and CDR2 is YFSETQ. CDR3 protein: CASSSKTGSQWGGTEAFF. CDR3 DNA: TGCGCCAGCAGCTCAAAGACAGGGTCCCAATGGGGTGGCACTGAAGCTTTCTTT.

In DNA, the CDR3 is TGTGCCAGCAGCGTAGACCCCACTAGCGGCCTAGTCTACGAGCAGTACTTC. Encoded protein: CASSVDPTSGLVYEQYF. J is TRBJ2-7 and V is TRBV9, with 8 bases matching TRBD2. This CDR3 region has 17 residues. Germline V CDR1 and CDR2: SGDLS, YYNGEE. The V gene end was trimmed by 0 bases and the J gene end by 3 bases; junction bases not matched to a gene: 11.

Comment on this clone: The junction shows a germline mismatch at one end, possibly a read error. V is TRBV5-1 and J is TRBJ1-2, with 12 bases matching TRBD1. The CDR3 contains 18 residues. Germline V gene sequence: CDR1 SGHRS, CDR2 YFSETQ. CDR3 amino acids: CASSLKGQGALSNYGYPF. CDR3 sequence (DNA): TGCGCCAGCAGCTTGAAGGGACAGGGGGCCCTATCTAACTATGGCTACCCCTTC. Drawing the rest from reference TRBV5-1 and TRBJ1-2, the complete variable domain is KAGVTQTPRYLIKTRGQQVTLSCSPISGHRSVSWYQQTPGQGLQFLFEYFSETQRNKGNFPGRFSGRQFSNSRSEMNVSTLELGDSALYLCASSLKGQGALSNYGYPFGSGTRLTVV.

The rearrangement joins TRBV18 to TRBJ1-1, with D unclear. CDR1 and CDR2 (germline): KGHSH, LQKENI. Between the trimmed V and J ends, which lost 4 bases and 1 base, there was a span of 16 bases. This CDR3 region has 16 residues. The CDR3 DNA reads as TGTGCCAGCTCACTTTTTTCGCAGGCCCAGAACACTGAAGCTTTCTTT. Protein: CASSLFSQAQNTEAFF.

In its sample, this clone was seen a few times. The chain recombines TRBV6-1 with TRBJ1-2, with no clear D. Germline-derived CDR1 and CDR2 are MNHNS and SASEGT. CDR3 length: 11 residues. The V end lost 8 bases, the J end lost 4 bases, and 8 bases lay between the germline ends. This chain's CDR3 is CASSRGYGYTF. Here the CDR3 DNA reads TGTGCCAGCTCACGGGGCTATGGCTACACCTTC.

This chain uses TRBV6-5 with TRBJ1-1, with a weak D call TRBD1 (6 bases). The V and J ends lost 5 bases and 10 bases respectively, with 17 bases between them. CDR3 length: 13 residues. Germline V gene lookup returns CDR1 MNHEY and CDR2 SVGAGI. The CDR3 DNA follows: TGTGCCAGCAGTCAGGGGACACCGTATAGAGCTTTCTTT. This codes for CASSQGTPYRAFF.

The CDR3 coding sequence is TGTGCCAGCAGCGCAGGGGGCCCAGAGACCCAGTACTTC. It specifies CASSAGGPETQYF. This chain joins TRBV7-3 and TRBJ2-5, with TRBD1 matching over 8 bases. Germline loops: CDR1 SGHTA, CDR2 FQGTGA. V shed 5 bases, J shed 4 bases, and the junction held 3 bases outside the gene matches. This CDR3 is built from 13 residues.

In this sample, this clone turned up once. The chain recombines TRBV6-6 with TRBJ1-1; D gene unclear. From germline, CDR1 is MNHNY and CDR2 SVGAGI (reference sequence). The length of the CDR3 is 14 residues. With 0 bases removed from V and 6 bases from J, the gap between germline ends came to 11 bases. In nucleotides, the CDR3 is TGTGCCAGCAGTTACTCGAGTGGTTACGCTGAAGCTTTCTTT. Its protein is CASSYSSGYAEAFF.

This clone was observed a handful of times. The chain joins TRBV4-3 to TRBJ1-4; maybe TRBD1 (6 bases). Trimming left V 0 bases short and J 5 bases short, with 16 bases between. The CDR3 loop spans 17 amino acids. Germline values: CDR1 LGHNA, CDR2 YSLEER. CDR3 in DNA: TGCGCCAGCAGCCAAGATTACGGTTCCAGGGGAAATGAAAAACTGTTTTTT. Protein product: CASSQDYGSRGNEKLFF.

The chain couples TRBV10-3 to TRBJ2-5; TRBD1 matches 9 bases. This CDR3 spans 15 amino acids. V shed 0 bases, J shed 5 bases, and the junction held 4 bases outside the gene matches. Germline loops: CDR1 ENHRY, CDR2 SYGVKD. The CDR3 sequence: CAISESGQGLETQYF. DNA of the CDR3: TGTGCCATCAGTGAGTCCGGACAGGGGTTGGAGACCCAGTACTTC.